Shown below are 21 T cell receptor beta chains from a single sample sequenced in a study of human T cells and chemical hapten exposure. Specified time point: pre-sensitization, week 0. Treatment of the sample: therapeutic diphenylcyclopropenone sensitization with weekly scalp DPC. In TCRdb, the RACE reads were re-called with MiXCR into one record per CDR3 protein. The table records over 300,000 distinct CDR3 sequences, 4% to 6% of them present only once. Here the sequenced sample was whole blood, taken in connection with sensitization to the hapten diphenylcyclopropenone (DPC). The origin of the receptors is a woman in her forties or fifties with alopecia areata. Some clones in this sample may be carry-over from other donors' samples.

The chain recombines TRBV6-6 with TRBJ2-5; D might be TRBD1 or TRBD2, each matching 7 bases. CDR1 MNHNY and CDR2 SVGAGI come from the germline V gene (reference sequence). The V and J ends lost 0 bases and 4 bases respectively, with 12 bases between them. The CDR3 loop spans 15 amino acids. The CDR3, as DNA: TGTGCCAGCAGTTACTCGGGAGGGGGCGGAGAGACCCAGTACTTC. Translation: CASSYSGGGGETQYF.

The chain has TRBV14 and TRBJ2-5; the match to TRBD1 covers 7 bases. The CDR3 loop spans 18 amino acids. Germline CDR1 is SGHDN and CDR2 is FVKESK. Germline trimming cut 4 bases from V and 5 bases from J; bases unmatched to any gene: 19. The CDR3 is CASSRRKAPGQRMETQYF. The CDR3 DNA sequence: TGTGCCAGCAGCCGCCGAAAAGCACCGGGACAGAGGATGGAGACCCAGTACTTC.

In this sample, this clonotype turned up a few times. The chain uses TRBV18 and TRBJ1-1; tentative D call: TRBD1 (5 bases). Trimming left V 1 base short and J 0 bases short, with 18 bases between. CDR1 is KGHSH, CDR2 LQKENI, per germline. The CDR3 runs 18 residues. The CDR3 DNA reads TGTGCCAGCTCACCACGCATTCCGGACACCACATTGAACACTGAAGCTTTCTTT. Translating gives CASSPRIPDTTLNTEAFF.

This clonotype came up a few times. This chain joins TRBV9 and TRBJ2-1, with TRBD2 matching over 9 bases. V lost 0 bases, J lost 10 bases, and 11 bases stayed unmatched. CDR1 is SGDLS, CDR2 YYNGEE, per germline. CDR3 length: 16 amino acids. CDR3 in DNA: TGTGCCAGCAGCGTAGCTGTCCTAGCGGGGCCTGGGGAGCAGTTCTTC. Its translation: CASSVAVLAGPGEQFF.

This clonotype was found a few times. The V call is TRBV13, the J call TRBJ2-5; 7 nucleotides match TRBD2. CDR3 length: 15 amino acids. Per the germline V gene, CDR1 is PRHDT and CDR2 is FYEKMQ (reference sequence). V was pared by 5 bases and J by 5 bases, with 11 bases of the junction left unmatched. The CDR3, as DNA: TGTGCCAGCAGCCCGTGGACTAGTGCAGGGGAGACCCAGTACTTC. Residues: CASSPWTSAGETQYF.

The V gene is TRBV29-1, the J gene TRBJ2-7; D not certain. Looked up from germline, CDR1 is SQVTM and CDR2 is ANQGSEA. V lost 0 bases, J lost 6 bases, and 12 bases lay in between. The CDR3 consists of 13 residues. Here the CDR3 reads CSVEDAYSFEQYF. For the CDR3, the DNA is TGCAGCGTTGAAGACGCCTACAGCTTCGAGCAGTACTTC.

This clonotype was seen more than once but under ten times. The chain links TRBV27 to TRBJ2-1, with no clear D. V lost 0 bases, J lost 5 bases, and 5 bases lay in between. Germline V CDR1 and CDR2: MNHEY, SMNVEV (reference sequence). CDR3 length: 13 amino acids. For the CDR3, the DNA is TGTGCCAGCAGTTTATCGGAAAACAATGAGCAGTTCTTC. Protein sequence: CASSLSENNEQFF.

This clonotype appeared many times. The DNA for the CDR3 is TGTGCCAGCAGCGTAGATTTAGGGGGCAGGGAGCAGTTCTTC. Protein: CASSVDLGGREQFF. The chain uses TRBV9 and TRBJ2-1; TRBD1 aligns across 7 bases. The CDR3 covers 14 residues. Losses at the gene ends were 0 bases for V and 10 bases for J; bases not matched to a gene: 7. Germline V lookup: CDR1 SGDLS, CDR2 YYNGEE.

This clonotype was seen at least ten times. This chain links TRBV2 with TRBJ1-2; no firm D call. The CDR3 loop spans 13 amino acids. Trimming cost V 8 bases and J 8 bases, with 18 bases left between them. Germline-derived CDR1 and CDR2 are SNHLY and FYNNEI. CDR3 DNA: TGTGCCAGCCTAGCACTCCCAACCAGCGGCTACACCTTC. This sequence encodes CASLALPTSGYTF.

The table lists this clonotype with many counts. The chain uses TRBV4-2 and TRBJ2-3, with 10 bases that match TRBD2. The V and J ends lost 0 bases and 5 bases, in that order; junction bases with no gene match: 5. In germline, CDR1 is LGHNA, CDR2 YNFKEQ. This CDR3 region has 16 residues. CDR3 loop: CASSQESGGAGDTQYF. CDR3 nucleotides: TGTGCCAGCAGCCAAGAGAGCGGGGGGGCAGGAGATACGCAGTATTTT.

Many counts were recorded for this clonotype. The V gene is TRBV6-5, the J gene TRBJ2-2; D is perhaps TRBD1 (6 bases). Deletions cut 6 bases from V and 11 bases from J, with 19 bases between. The CDR3 is 14 amino acids. Germline assignment: CDR1 MNHEY and CDR2 SVGAGI. In nucleotides, the CDR3 is TGTGCCAGCAGCCTGGGACAAAGGACAGCCGAGCTGTTTTTT. Translation gives CASSLGQRTAELFF.

This clonotype came up many times. This chain links TRBV10-3 with TRBJ1-2; D unresolved. Germline assignment: CDR1 ENHRY and CDR2 SYGVKD. V lost 0 bases and J 1 base, leaving 6 bases between the germline ends. This CDR3 has 14 amino acids. The CDR3 loop is CAISESGINYGYTF. CDR3 coding DNA: TGTGCCATCAGTGAGTCTGGCATTAACTATGGCTACACCTTC.

This clonotype has just a few counts. The V and J genes are TRBV20-1 and TRBJ2-2; TRBD2 aligns across 8 bases. Per germline, CDR1 DFQATT and CDR2 SNEGSKA (reference sequence). The CDR3 extends over 15 amino acids. J was trimmed by 4 bases and V by 3 bases; bases with no gene match: 7. The DNA of the CDR3 is TGCAGTGCTAGTGTAGCGGGACGGGGCACCGGGGAGCTGTTTTTT. Translation: CSASVAGRGTGELFF.

This clonotype was found many times. The chain combines TRBV18 with TRBJ1-2; a possible D gene is TRBD1 (6 bases). V lost 3 bases, J lost 4 bases, and 18 bases lay in between. This CDR3 is 16 amino acids long. Germline-derived CDR1 and CDR2 are KGHSH and LQKENI. CDR3 sequence: CASSPMDGGAVYGYTF. CDR3 DNA sequence: TGTGCCAGCTCACCTATGGACGGGGGGGCCGTCTATGGCTACACCTTC.

The chain has TRBV18 and TRBJ2-7; TRBD2 agrees at 11 bases. V lost 3 bases, J lost 5 bases, and 9 bases stayed unmatched. The germline V gene encodes CDR1 KGHSH and CDR2 LQKENI. The CDR3 is made up of 16 amino acids. The CDR3 region has the DNA TGTGCCAGCTCACCTAAGGGACTAGCGGCCCACCACGAGCAGTACTTC. Translated, it gives CASSPKGLAAHHEQYF.

The chain has TRBV20-1 and TRBJ1-2; maybe TRBD1 (5 bases). CDR1 is DFQATT and CDR2 is SNEGSKA in the germline V gene (reference sequence). V shed 6 bases and J shed 6 bases, with 20 bases lying between them. The CDR3 is 14 amino acids. The CDR3 loop reads CSAPPHGGINGYTF. CDR3 DNA sequence: TGCAGTGCCCCACCCCATGGGGGGATCAATGGCTACACCTTC.

CDR3 nucleotides: TGTGCCAGCAGCCAAGATCCCTATGGCTACACCTTC. Translated, it gives CASSQDPYGYTF. V usage is TRBV7-2 and J usage is TRBJ1-2; D is unresolved. V lost 5 bases and J lost 4, with 8 bases in between. CDR3 length: 12 residues. CDR1 and CDR2 (germline): SGHTA, FQGNSA.

This clonotype has ten or more counts. The genes are TRBV4-1 and TRBJ2-1; a weak D match, TRBD2 (7 bases). The CDR3 has 18 residues. The germline CDR1 and CDR2 sequences are MGHRA and YSYEKL. The V and J ends lost 0 bases and 4 bases respectively, with 19 bases between them. The CDR3 DNA is TGCGCCAGCAGCCAAGAGGGGGCGGGGGCCCCACAATACAATGAGCAGTTCTTC. It yields the protein CASSQEGAGAPQYNEQFF.

There are a few counts of this clonotype. J is TRBJ2-1 and V is TRBV2; TRBD1 matches at 10 bases. The germline gives CDR1 SNHLY, CDR2 FYNNEI. Germline trimming cut 6 bases from V and 9 bases from J; bases unmatched to any gene: 5. The CDR3 contains 13 residues. The CDR3 here is CASRRDRGSEQFF. The CDR3 DNA sequence: TGTGCCAGCAGGAGGGACAGGGGAAGTGAGCAGTTCTTC.

With respect to this clonotype: A much larger clone is a single base away; this may be a read error. J is TRBJ2-5 and V is TRBV12-2; the D call TRBD1 from the table was never checked on the DNA. TRBV12-2 is a listed pseudogene. The CDR3 spans 18 residues. CDR3 amino acids: CAGRLALFDRERVETQYF. The CDR3 bases are TGTGCAGGTCGCTTAGCGTTATTCGACCGGGAGAGGGTAGAGACCCAGTACTTC.

Only a few counts were recorded for this clonotype. The chain recombines TRBV10-3 with TRBJ2-1, with 11 bases matching TRBD2. Trimming removed 3 bases from V and 5 bases from J; junction bases left unmatched: 6. There are 16 residues in the CDR3. Per germline, CDR1 ENHRY and CDR2 SYGVKD. This CDR3 reads CAISEPTGLADNEQFF. CDR3 in DNA: TGTGCCATCAGTGAACCGACGGGACTAGCGGACAATGAGCAGTTCTTC.